This section outlines one T cell receptor beta chain sequence together with its context. Antigen: not known. The data were obtained in a study of immune evolution from preneoplasia to lung adenocarcinoma. On the study more broadly: HLA loss of heterozygosity: over 5.5% AIS, about 15% MIA, over 25% ADC, none AAH.

The table came from immunoSEQ multiplex PCR; TCRdb's copy has only in-frame clones and leaves some out. This table holds 9,300 or so clones, 80% found once. Germline V lookup: CDR1 SGHTA, CDR2 FQGNSA. The CDR3 is 15 amino acids. The germline V and J ends were trimmed by 2 bases and 1 base, with 9 bases remaining between them. Study-wide results and caveats: Clonality was highest in normal lung, lower in later-stage lesions apparently. Normal lung had the highest top T cell clone frequencies. KRAS-mutant nodules had the highest T cell clonality.

The chain links TRBV7-2 to TRBJ1-5; a weak D match, TRBD1 (5 bases). The clonotype comes from an older donor with lung adenocarcinoma. The sequenced sample was FFPE minimally invasive lung adenocarcinoma tissue. The CDR3 here is CASSLLAGSNQPQHF. CDR3 sequence (DNA): TGTGCCAGCAGCTTATTGGCAGGGAGCAATCAGCCCCAGCATTTT.